The clone carrying this T cell receptor beta chain was observed a handful of times. The antigen remains undetermined. The data belong to a study of early T cells in non-severe SARS-CoV-2 infection. Study in general: Sequencing of unsorted whole blood was done on bulk RNA, leaving chains unpaired. Whole-study results and caveats: Reliance on VDJdb matching favored anti-spike CD8 responses; private and CD4 specificities were missed.

Individual cDNA molecules were tagged with unique molecular identifiers, the study reported. Using its own MiXCR run on the 5' RACE reads, TCRdb lists one record per CDR3 protein. Among about 35,000 distinct CDR3 sequences listed, about 8% were seen once. The sample in question was whole blood, obtained at baseline. The TCR comes from an adult who was a healthcare worker with PCR-confirmed SARS-CoV-2 infection or an uninfected control (not recorded which).

CDR3 in amino acids: CASRWAQSGDSPLHF. In DNA, the CDR3 is TGTGCCAGCAGATGGGCCCAATCAGGGGATTCACCCCTCCACTTT. This sequence joins TRBV12-3 or TRBV12-4 and TRBJ1-6; TRBD1 is a possible D gene (6 bases). This CDR3 is 15 amino acids long. Trimming shortened V by 6 bases and J by 8 bases, and 17 bases separated the two germline ends.